This is a list of T cell receptor beta chains from one sample in a study of blood T cell repertoires in COVID-19. TCRdb's table, derived via immunoSEQ multiplex PCR, lists solely in-frame clones and lacks some. The table records approximately 170,000 clones, approximately 86% of them present only once. The sample comprised peripheral blood. The receptors stem from a man between 65 and 85 years old with acute or convalescent COVID-19. Each CDR3 is given with its conserved first and last residue. D genes are given only for firm matches.

d_call j_call v_call cdr3_aa
TRBD1 TRBJ2-7 TRBV11-3 CASSRDRYEQYF
. TRBJ2-3 TRBV7-2 CASSSNSYTDTQYF
. TRBJ2-1 TRBV9 CASSVRGGAGAVRNEQFF
TRBD1 TRBJ2-5 TRBV24-1 CATSDLETGGLETQYF
TRBD2 TRBJ2-3 TRBV5-4 CASSLGALAGGLFTDTQYF
. TRBJ2-7 TRBV5-1 CASSLDGWTAYEQYF
. TRBJ1-2 TRBV11-2 CASSSPAIGAPIGGYTF
TRBD1 TRBJ2-7 TRBV18 CASSPRGTANSYEQYF
. TRBJ1-5 TRBV7-2 CASSFGYYSNQPQHF
TRBD1 TRBJ2-5 TRBV7-3 CASSGTDRETQYF
TRBD2 TRBJ2-5 TRBV6-2/TRBV6-3 CASSLHTSGRETQYF
. TRBJ1-3 TRBV5-1 CASSLDRGGNTIYF
TRBD2 TRBJ2-6 TRBV5-8 CASSSRAGLRGSGANVLTF
TRBD1 TRBJ2-7 TRBV4-3 CASSLGQGHEQYF
. TRBJ2-6 TRBV18 CASSPRGRAPEDGANVLTF
. TRBJ2-5 TRBV9 CASSVGGAQGETQYF
. TRBJ2-2 TRBV6-4 CASSDYFTGELFF
TRBD2 TRBJ2-1 TRBV6-2/TRBV6-3 CASSQKAGGDREQFF
. TRBJ1-4 TRBV7-2 CASSVSAVKLFF
. TRBJ1-6 TRBV9 CASSVESSYNSPLHF
. TRBJ2-3 TRBV14 CASSHDRGYTDTQYF
TRBD2 TRBJ2-4 TRBV15 CATSRGGGVNIQYF
. TRBJ1-3 TRBV28 CASSSWASGNTIYF
TRBD2 TRBJ2-7 TRBV10-3 CAISGGGTSGLYEQYF
. TRBJ1-2 TRBV4-3 CASSLQRGTSTYGYTF
. TRBJ1-2 TRBV6-5 CASSRLRGNYGYTF
TRBD2 TRBJ2-3 TRBV5-1 CASSLIGGRSTDTQYF
. TRBJ2-3 TRBV28 CASSLGSGTQYF
TRBD2 TRBJ2-1 TRBV4-2 CASSQDPAGGGFF
TRBD1 TRBJ1-1 TRBV6-4 CASSPDRGNTEAFF
. TRBJ2-1 TRBV30 CAWTSGVTYNEQFF
TRBD2 TRBJ2-5 TRBV28 CASSFIMAPGGETQYF
TRBD1 TRBJ1-2 TRBV5-4 CASSLRQGDFYGYTF
. TRBJ1-2 TRBV7-9 CASSVDSHGYTF
TRBD2 TRBJ2-3 TRBV28 CASSLEGSGRSPYF